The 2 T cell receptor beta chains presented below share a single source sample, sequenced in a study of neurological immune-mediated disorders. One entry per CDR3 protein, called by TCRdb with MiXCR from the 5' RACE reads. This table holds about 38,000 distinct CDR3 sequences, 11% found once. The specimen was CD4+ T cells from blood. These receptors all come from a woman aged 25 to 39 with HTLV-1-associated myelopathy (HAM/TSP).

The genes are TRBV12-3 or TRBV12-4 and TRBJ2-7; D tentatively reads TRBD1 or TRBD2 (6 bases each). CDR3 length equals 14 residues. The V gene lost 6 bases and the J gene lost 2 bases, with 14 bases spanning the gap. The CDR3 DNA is TGTGCCAGCAGCAGAGAAGGGGGGACCTACGAGCAGTACTTC. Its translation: CASSREGGTYEQYF.

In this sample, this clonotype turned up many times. The DNA of the CDR3 is TGCGCCAGCACCACTAGCGGGACATCAGATACGCAGTATTTT. Its translation: CASTTSGTSDTQYF. The chain joins TRBV5-1 to TRBJ2-3; TRBD2 matches at 10 bases. The germline gives CDR1 SGHRS, CDR2 YFSETQ. The CDR3 length is 14 residues. V trimming: 6 bases; J trimming: 4 bases; junction bases outside the gene matches: 5.